Detailed here is one T cell receptor (beta chain). Its antigen is undetermined. Between the trimmed V and J ends, which lost 4 bases and 1 base, there was a span of 8 bases. The CDR3 spans 14 residues. Germline CDR1 and CDR2: SGHRS and YFSETQ. Clones were read by immunoSEQ multiplex PCR, and TCRdb kept only the in-frame ones, dropping some. Altogether approximately 110,000 clones are present, approximately 89% being singletons, with the ten largest covering approximately 4.8%. The data belong to a study of T cell responses to AZD1222 COVID-19 vaccine. Overall study context: The study pooled second doses at about 4 or about 12 weeks.

Study-wide results and caveats: Among spike-specific TCRs, nearly half reportedly target unmutated variant regions. Only after the peak T cell response were repertoires sampled. Spike was spanned by vaccine-associated CD4 TCRs, with dominance at 160-218 and 743-854.

Sequencing used peripheral blood, obtained on day 0 of AZD1222 vaccination. The clonotype originates from an adult in good health. This chain connects TRBV5-1 to TRBJ2-2; no reliable D call. The CDR3 DNA sequence: TGCGCCAGCAGCACCGGTGTGAACACCGGGGAGCTGTTTTTT. Encoded protein: CASSTGVNTGELFF.